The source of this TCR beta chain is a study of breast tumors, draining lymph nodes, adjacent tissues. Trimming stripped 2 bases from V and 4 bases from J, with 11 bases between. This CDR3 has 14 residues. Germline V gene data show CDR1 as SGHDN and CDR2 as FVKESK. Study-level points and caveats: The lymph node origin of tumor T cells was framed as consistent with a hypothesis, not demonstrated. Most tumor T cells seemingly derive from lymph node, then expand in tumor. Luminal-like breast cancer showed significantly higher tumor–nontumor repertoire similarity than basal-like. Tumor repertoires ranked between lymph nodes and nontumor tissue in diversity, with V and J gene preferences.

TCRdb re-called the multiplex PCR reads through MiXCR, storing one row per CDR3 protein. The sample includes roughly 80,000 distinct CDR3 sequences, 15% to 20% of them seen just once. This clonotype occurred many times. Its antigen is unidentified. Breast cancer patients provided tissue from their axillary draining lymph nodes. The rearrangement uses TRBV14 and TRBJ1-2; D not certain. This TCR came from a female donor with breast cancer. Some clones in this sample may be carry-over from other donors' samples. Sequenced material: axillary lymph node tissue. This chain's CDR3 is CASSQFQAGYGYTF. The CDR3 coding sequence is TGTGCCAGCAGCCAATTCCAGGCGGGCTATGGCTACACCTTC.